This is a list of T cell receptor beta chains from one sample in a study of blood T cell repertoires in COVID-19. Sequencing used immunoSEQ multiplex PCR; TCRdb keeps in-frame clones, though not all of them. The data show over 200,000 clones, 86% seen once. Material: PBMCs or T cells enriched from blood (not recorded which). The receptors here all came from a woman in her forties or fifties in a cohort exposed to, infected with or recovered from COVID-19 (not recorded which). Both conserved end residues are part of each CDR3. A D gene is named only where the DNA matches it firmly. The size entry is marked missing in some rows and otherwise reads once, few, many or a size class.

V gene	D gene	clone size	J gene	CDR3 protein	CDR3 DNA
TRBV3-1/TRBV3-2	NA	NA	TRBJ1-5	CASSQDLGSSNQPQHF	TGTGCCAGCAGCCAAGATCTGGGCAGTAGCAATCAGCCCCAGCATTTT
TRBV9	NA	many	TRBJ2-1	CASSPAGLSNEQFF	TGTGCCAGCAGCCCGGCGGGTCTCAGCAATGAGCAGTTCTTC
TRBV6-6	TRBD1	NA	TRBJ2-7	CASLRGRQDLSYEQYF	TGTGCCAGCCTCAGGGGGCGGCAGGACCTATCCTACGAGCAGTACTTC
TRBV7-2	TRBD1	NA	TRBJ1-1	CASSVFQGDTEAFF	TGTGCCAGCAGTGTTTTCCAGGGGGACACTGAAGCTTTCTTT
TRBV12-5	TRBD2	NA	TRBJ2-5	CASGVGGASSETQYF	TGTGCTAGTGGTGTCGGGGGGGCGAGTTCGGAGACCCAGTACTTC
TRBV29-1	NA	once	TRBJ1-1	CSVTRGPEAFF	TGCAGCGTAACACGAGGGCCTGAAGCTTTCTTT
TRBV7-2	NA	NA	TRBJ1-4	CASSSQGQPNEKLFF	TGTGCCAGCAGCTCCCAGGGGCAACCTAATGAAAAACTGTTTTTT
TRBV7-2	NA	few	TRBJ1-6	CASSLIGQNNSPLHF	TGTGCCAGCAGCTTAATTGGACAGAATAATTCACCCCTCCACTTT
TRBV7-3	NA	few	TRBJ2-3	CASSPSSTRGNTQYF	TGTGCCAGCAGCCCATCGTCCACCCGCGGAAATACGCAGTATTTT
TRBV28	NA	NA	TRBJ1-4	CASRTSPGQEKLFF	TGTGCCAGCAGAACCTCCCCAGGGCAGGAAAAACTGTTTTTT
TRBV4-2	NA	NA	TRBJ2-1	CASSQGFTGEQFF	TGTGCCAGCAGCCAAGGGTTCACGGGTGAGCAGTTCTTC
TRBV29-1	TRBD2	once	TRBJ2-5	CSAKWGGVRTQYF	TGCAGCGCGAAGTGGGGGGGTGTGCGGACCCAGTACTTC
TRBV19	TRBD1	NA	TRBJ1-5	CASIGTGWLHQPQHF	TGTGCCAGTATCGGGACAGGGTGGCTGCATCAGCCCCAGCATTTT
TRBV5-1	NA	NA	TRBJ1-5	CASSLTGNSNQPQHF	TGCGCCAGCAGCTTGACAGGTAATAGCAATCAGCCCCAGCATTTT
TRBV4-1	NA	NA	TRBJ1-4	CASSPRDLGGNEKLFF	TGCGCCAGCAGCCCAAGAGACCTCGGCGGTAATGAAAAACTGTTTTTT